The present entry profiles one T cell receptor beta chain with its context. Per the authors' pipeline: Amplified reference gene primers provided the basis for estimating nucleated cell counts. Clones were sequenced by immunoSEQ multiplex PCR, and TCRdb holds only the in-frame ones, with some missing. For V, J and clone size, that table is used; D and trimming come from the DNA. Among some 180,000 clones listed, roughly 88% were seen once. This sample stems from a study of blood T cell repertoires in COVID-19. Study details: The study drew acute and convalescent COVID-19 samples from the United States, Italy and Spain. T cells, B-cell-depleted T cells, or PBMCs provided the cDNA or gDNA that served as material.

The germline CDR1 and CDR2 sequences are MNHNY and SVGAGI (reference sequence). The length of the CDR3 is 19 residues. V lost 6 bases to trimming and J lost 4 bases; unmatched junction nucleotides: 16. The V gene is TRBV6-6, the J gene TRBJ2-1; 12 positions agree with TRBD2. The receptor was derived from a human donor in a cohort sampled during active COVID-19. Sequenced input: peripheral blood. This CDR3 is CASSYRLAGGPKVYNEQFF. CDR3 DNA sequence: TGTGCCAGCAGCTATCGTCTAGCGGGAGGGCCGAAAGTTTACAATGAGCAGTTCTTC.